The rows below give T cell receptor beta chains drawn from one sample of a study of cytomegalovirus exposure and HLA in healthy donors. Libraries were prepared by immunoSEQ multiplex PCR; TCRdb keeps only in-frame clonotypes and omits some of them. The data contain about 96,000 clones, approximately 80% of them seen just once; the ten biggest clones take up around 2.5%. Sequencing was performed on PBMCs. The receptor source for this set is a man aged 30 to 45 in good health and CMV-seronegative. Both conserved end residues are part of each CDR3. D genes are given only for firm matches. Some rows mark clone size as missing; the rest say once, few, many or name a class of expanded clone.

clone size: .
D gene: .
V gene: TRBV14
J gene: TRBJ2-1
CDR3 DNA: TGTGCCAGCAGCCAAGAATTGGGACTGGCTGATAATGAGCAGTTCTTC
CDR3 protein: CASSQELGLADNEQFF

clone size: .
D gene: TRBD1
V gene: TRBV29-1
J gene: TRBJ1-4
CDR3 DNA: TGCAGCGCCTCGCCGGGACAGGTCGGCGAAAAACTGTTTTTT
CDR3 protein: CSASPGQVGEKLFF

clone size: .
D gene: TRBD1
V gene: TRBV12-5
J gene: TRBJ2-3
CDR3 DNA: TGTGCTAGTGGAAAAGGACAGGGGGAAGCAGATACGCAGTATTTT
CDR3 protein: CASGKGQGEADTQYF

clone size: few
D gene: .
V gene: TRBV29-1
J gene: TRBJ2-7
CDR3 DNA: TGCAGCGTTGGGGGGCAGCACGAGCAGTACTTC
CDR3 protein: CSVGGQHEQYF

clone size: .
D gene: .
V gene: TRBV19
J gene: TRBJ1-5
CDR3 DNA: TGTGCCAGTAGTCTCCTCGTGTATAGCAATCAGCCCCAGCATTTT
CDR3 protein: CASSLLVYSNQPQHF

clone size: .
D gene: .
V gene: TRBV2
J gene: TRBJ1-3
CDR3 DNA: TGTGCCAGCAGTGATGTAGCCCCTTTCTCTGGAAACACCATATATTTT
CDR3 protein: CASSDVAPFSGNTIYF

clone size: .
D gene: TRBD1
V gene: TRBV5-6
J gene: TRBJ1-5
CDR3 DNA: TGTGCCAGCAGCCGAGGGACAGACGGTCAGCCCCAGCATTTT
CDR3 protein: CASSRGTDGQPQHF

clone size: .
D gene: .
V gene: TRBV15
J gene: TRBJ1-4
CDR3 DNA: TGTGCCACCAGCAGAGATTTCAGTTCTAATGAAAAACTGTTTTTT
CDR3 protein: CATSRDFSSNEKLFF

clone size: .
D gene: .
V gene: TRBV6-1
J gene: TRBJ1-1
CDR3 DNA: TGTGCCAGTGTGCTCCGACAAACGAACACTGAAGCTTTCTTT
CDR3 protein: CASVLRQTNTEAFF

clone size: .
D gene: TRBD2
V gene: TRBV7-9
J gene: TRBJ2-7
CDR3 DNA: TGTGCCAGCAGCTCAAAGACTAGCGGGGAGAACTACGAGCAGTACTTC
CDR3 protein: CASSSKTSGENYEQYF